The clone carrying this T cell receptor beta chain is a singleton in its sample. The antigen is unknown. This sample stems from a study of cytotoxic CD8 clonotypes in ibrutinib-treated CLL. The overall study: Recorded responses included 24 partial and 2 complete; following median approximately six years, approximately 14 stayed remitted and about 12 progressed.

Libraries were prepared by immunoSEQ multiplex PCR; TCRdb keeps only in-frame clonotypes and omits some of them. The sample has 150,000 to 200,000 clones, approximately 77% seen once. Study conclusions and caveats: Once treatment began, public clonotypes, which were uncommon, contracted or stayed stable. Starting clonality was above that of age-matched healthy donors and tracked circulating CD8+ T-cell counts.

The TCR was taken from a human donor with chronic lymphocytic leukemia. Here the sequenced sample was PBMCs, taken after 12 months of ibrutinib treatment.

The CDR3 loop reads CASSVRGLQETQYF. The CDR3 DNA is TGCGCCAGCAGCGTTCGGGGTCTTCAAGAGACCCAGTACTTC. The chain has TRBV5-1 and TRBJ2-5; TRBD2 might be the D (5 bases). The V and J ends lost 4 bases and 2 bases respectively, with 12 bases between them. Germline values: CDR1 SGHRS, CDR2 YFSETQ. This CDR3 has 14 amino acids.